This entry describes one T cell receptor beta chain. Its antigen is not known. Using immunoSEQ multiplex PCR, the repertoire was profiled, and TCRdb retains in-frame clones only, with some absent. In the table there are fewer than 50,000 clones, about 88% of which are singletons. This entry comes from a study of PD-L1 blockade in urothelial cancer. At the level of the study: Patients previously received 0 to 3 chemotherapy regimens. The researchers analyzed blood 3 weeks (second dose) and 6 weeks after treatment start.

This CDR3 is built from 13 residues. Germline-derived CDR1 and CDR2 are SGHVS and FQNEAQ. Trimming removed 5 bases at V and 6 bases at J, with 10 bases between. Regarding time point: pretreatment peripheral blood. Broader study findings: Where pretreatment blood TCR clonality fell below the median, better survival was predicted.

This rearrangement joins TRBV7-8 to TRBJ2-2; the D gene is possibly TRBD2 (5 bases). The source was PBMCs, collected around atezolizumab (anti-PD-L1) treatment. The source of this sequence is a donor aged 40 or older with urothelial cancer. CDR3 coding DNA: TGTGCCAGCAGCAGGACTGGCGCCGGGGAGCTGTTTTTT. Its protein product is CASSRTGAGELFF. Full variable domain (remainder filled in from reference TRBV7-8 and TRBJ2-2): GAGVSQSPRYKVAKRGQDVALRCDPISGHVSLFWYQQALGQGPEFLTYFQNEAQLDKSGLPSDRFFAERPEGSVSTLKIQRTQQEDSAVYLCASSRTGAGELFFGEGSRLTVL.